This T cell receptor (beta chain) emerged from a study of T cell changes during pregnancy in multiple sclerosis. Looked up from germline, CDR1 is GTSNPN and CDR2 is SVGIG (reference sequence). The CDR3 has 15 amino acids. V was pared by 5 bases and J by 0 bases, with 3 bases of the junction left unmatched. Repertoires were generated with immunoSEQ multiplex PCR, while TCRdb's copy carries only in-frame clones and drops some. The sample consists of some 64,000 clones, around 92% of them appearing once. The TCR comes from a female donor with multiple sclerosis, enrolled in a pregnancy study. The sequenced sample was peripheral blood, obtained in the first trimester of pregnancy. The J gene is TRBJ2-5, the V gene TRBV30, with 13 bases fitting TRBD2. CDR3 DNA sequence: TGTGCCTGGCAAACTAGCGGGAGGGACCAAGAGACCCAGTACTTC. Amino acids: CAWQTSGRDQETQYF.